The sequence of this T cell receptor beta chain was determined in a study of T-cell memory formation after mild COVID-19. TCRdb re-analysed the 5' RACE reads in MiXCR, keeping a single row per CDR3 protein. Of some 350,000 distinct CDR3 sequences detected, approximately 16% appear once; the ten largest clones hold 20% to 25%. Germline assignment: CDR1 ENHRY and CDR2 SYGVKD. The length of the CDR3 is 14 residues. Sequencing input: PBMCs or a T cell subset sorted from them (not recorded which). This TCR was recovered from a man aged 18 to 35 who had mild COVID-19 (a few samples of this study predate the infection). Cell type and time point are not known. This rearrangement joins TRBV10-3 to TRBJ2-1; 15 nucleotides align to TRBD2. The better agreement between TRBJ2-7 and the DNA end casts doubt on the J call. The CDR3 here is CAISLGLAGGEQYF. The CDR3 nucleotides are TGTGCCATCAGCCTGGGACTAGCGGGAGGCGAGCAGTACTTC.